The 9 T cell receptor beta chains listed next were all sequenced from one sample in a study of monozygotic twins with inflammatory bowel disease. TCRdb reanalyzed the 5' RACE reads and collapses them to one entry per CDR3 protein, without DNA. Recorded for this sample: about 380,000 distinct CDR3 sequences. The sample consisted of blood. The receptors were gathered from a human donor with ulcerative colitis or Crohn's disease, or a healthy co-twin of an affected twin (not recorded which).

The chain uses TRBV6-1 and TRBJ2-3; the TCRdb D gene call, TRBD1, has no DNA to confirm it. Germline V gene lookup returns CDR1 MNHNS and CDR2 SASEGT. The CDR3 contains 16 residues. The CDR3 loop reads CASRATGGVRTDTQYF.

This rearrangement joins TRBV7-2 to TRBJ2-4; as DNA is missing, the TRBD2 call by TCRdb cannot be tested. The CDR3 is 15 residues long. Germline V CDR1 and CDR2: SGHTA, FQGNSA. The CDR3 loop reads CASSSGGGVKNIQYF.

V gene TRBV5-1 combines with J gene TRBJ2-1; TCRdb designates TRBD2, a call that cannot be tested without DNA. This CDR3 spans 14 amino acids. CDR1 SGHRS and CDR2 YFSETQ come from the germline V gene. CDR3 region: CASSRLAAGNEQFF.

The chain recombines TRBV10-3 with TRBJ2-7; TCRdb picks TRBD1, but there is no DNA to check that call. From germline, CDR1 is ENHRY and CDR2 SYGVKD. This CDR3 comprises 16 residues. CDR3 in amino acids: CAISDTGGIRFYEQYF.

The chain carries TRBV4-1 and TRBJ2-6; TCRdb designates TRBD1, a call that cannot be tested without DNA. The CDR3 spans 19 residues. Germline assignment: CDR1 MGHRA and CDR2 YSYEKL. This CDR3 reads CASSQPLQDIYSGANVLTF.

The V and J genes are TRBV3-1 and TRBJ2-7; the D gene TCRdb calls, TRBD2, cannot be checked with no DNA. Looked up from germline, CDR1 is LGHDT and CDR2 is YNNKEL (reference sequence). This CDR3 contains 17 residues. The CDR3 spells CASSQDPGLGNSYEQYF.

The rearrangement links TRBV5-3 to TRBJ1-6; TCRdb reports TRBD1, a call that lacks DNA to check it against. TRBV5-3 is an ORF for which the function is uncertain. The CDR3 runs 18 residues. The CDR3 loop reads CARSLGWTASSYNSPLHF.

Here the CDR3 reads CASSKGQESYYNEQFF. V is TRBV9 and J is TRBJ2-1; TCRdb's assignment of TRBD1 cannot be checked, as there is no DNA. The CDR3 has 16 residues. Per germline, CDR1 SGDLS and CDR2 YYNGEE.

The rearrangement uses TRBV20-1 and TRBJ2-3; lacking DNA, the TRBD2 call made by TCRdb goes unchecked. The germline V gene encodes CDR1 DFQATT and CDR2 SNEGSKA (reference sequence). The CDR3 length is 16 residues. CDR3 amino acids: CSARGLAGGVTDTQYF.